Each of the 20 T cell receptor beta chains below was sequenced from the same sample in a study of cytomegalovirus exposure and HLA in healthy donors. Generated by immunoSEQ multiplex PCR, the TCRdb table keeps only in-frame clones and is missing some. The sample has 150,000 to 250,000 clones, about 81% seen once; the top ten hold 1% to 1.5%. The sequenced sample consisted of PBMCs. The receptors stem from a woman aged 25 to 39 in good health and CMV-seronegative.

The chain is built from TRBV4-2 and TRBJ1-2, with 9 nucleotides matching TRBD1. The CDR3 sequence is 15 residues long. With V trimmed by 0 bases and J by 5 bases, 4 bases remained unmatched. Germline-derived CDR1 and CDR2 are LGHNA and YNFKEQ. CDR3 sequence: CASSQDTGQGYGYTF. CDR3 nucleotides: TGTGCCAGCAGCCAAGATACGGGACAGGGATATGGCTACACCTTC.

The table lists this clone with a count of one. The chain joins TRBV5-4 to TRBJ1-4; 11 nucleotides agree with TRBD1. Trimming at V came to 3 bases and at J to 2 bases, leaving 9 bases not matched to a gene. CDR3 length: 18 amino acids. CDR1 SGHNT and CDR2 YYREEE come from the germline V gene (reference sequence). The CDR3 spells CASSSARDRGLTNEKLFF. DNA of the CDR3: TGTGCCAGCAGCTCGGCCCGGGACAGGGGGTTGACTAATGAAAAACTGTTTTTT.

V is TRBV5-6 and J is TRBJ2-7, with D possibly matching TRBD1 (5 bases). V dropped 1 base and J dropped 0 bases, with 11 bases sitting between them. This CDR3 spans 15 amino acids. Germline V lookup: CDR1 SGHDT, CDR2 YYEEEE. The CDR3 region has the DNA TGTGCCAGCAGCTTGAGGCTGACAGACTCCTACGAGCAGTACTTC. Translated, it gives CASSLRLTDSYEQYF.

V and J are TRBV5-1 and TRBJ2-7; possibly TRBD1 for D (5 bases). The germline V and J ends were trimmed by 0 bases and 1 base, with 11 bases remaining between them. CDR1 is SGHRS and CDR2 is YFSETQ in the germline V gene. The CDR3 has 15 amino acids. The CDR3 bases are TGCGCCAGCAGCTTGGAGGGTTACAGGTCCTACGAGCAGTACTTC. It specifies CASSLEGYRSYEQYF.

This clone was counted only a few times. The chain carries TRBV7-9 and TRBJ2-7; the D gene is possibly TRBD2 (6 bases). V lost 1 base and J lost 3, with 13 bases in between. The length of the CDR3 is 15 residues. Germline CDR1 and CDR2: SEHNR and FQNEAQ (reference sequence). The CDR3 DNA sequence: TGTGCCAGCAGCTTAGGGAGCGGGCATGACTACGAGCAGTACTTC. Its protein is CASSLGSGHDYEQYF.

This sequence joins TRBV2 and TRBJ2-2; D is possibly TRBD2 (6 bases). Germline-derived CDR1 and CDR2 are SNHLY and FYNNEI. With 6 bases removed from V and 2 bases from J, the gap between germline ends came to 10 bases. The CDR3 extends over 14 amino acids. Here the CDR3 reads CASRRDSNTGELFF. The CDR3 DNA follows: TGTGCCAGCAGACGGGACTCTAACACCGGGGAGCTGTTTTTT. Together with reference TRBV2 and TRBJ2-2, the CDR3 gives the full variable domain: EPEVTQTPSHQVTQMGQEVILRCVPISNHLYFYWYRQILGQKVEFLVSFYNNEISEKSEIFDDQFSVERPDGSNFTLKIRSTKLEDSAMYFCASRRDSNTGELFFGEGSRLTVL.

V usage is TRBV10-3 and J usage is TRBJ2-6; no firm D call. Trimming left V 7 bases short and J 4 bases short, with 14 bases between. Germline lookup yields CDR1 ENHRY and CDR2 SYGVKD. This CDR3 contains 15 residues. CDR3 sequence reads: CAIKGIGSGANVLTF. CDR3 nucleotides: TGTGCCATCAAAGGCATCGGGTCAGGGGCCAACGTCCTGACTTTC.

This rearrangement joins TRBV6-4 to TRBJ1-1; 8 nucleotides line up with TRBD1. Germline V gene data show CDR1 as MRHNA and CDR2 as SNTAGT. CDR3 length equals 14 residues. V lost 6 bases and J lost 2; bases outside the gene matches: 5. In DNA, the CDR3 is TGTGCCAGCAGATCGGACAGGGCAAACACTGAAGCTTTCTTT. This codes for CASRSDRANTEAFF.

The chain uses TRBV30 and TRBJ1-4; perhaps TRBD1 as D (6 bases). Germline values: CDR1 GTSNPN, CDR2 SVGIG (reference sequence). The CDR3 loop spans 13 amino acids. The V end lost 5 bases, the J end lost 4 bases, and 11 bases lay between the germline ends. For the CDR3, the DNA is TGTGCCTGGGGTGGACAGATTAATGAAAAACTGTTTTTT. Translation: CAWGGQINEKLFF.

This chain joins TRBV5-6 and TRBJ2-1; TRBD2 matches 14 bases. Germline CDR1 SGHDT, CDR2 YYEEEE. After removal of 2 bases from V and 9 bases from J, the junction contained 7 bases not matched to a gene. CDR3 length equals 16 residues. For the CDR3, the DNA is TGTGCCAGCAGCTTTTCCGTGACTAGCGGGAGGGGTGAGCAGTTCTTC. This translates into CASSFSVTSGRGEQFF.

The chain has TRBV19 and TRBJ2-5; a weak D match, TRBD2 (6 bases). Per germline, CDR1 LNHDA and CDR2 SQIVND (reference sequence). This CDR3 contains 14 residues. V was trimmed by 4 bases and J by 1 base, leaving 10 bases between them. DNA for the CDR3: TGTGCCAGTAGTAGCCGGGGGATCCAAGAGACCCAGTACTTC. Translation: CASSSRGIQETQYF.

The J gene is TRBJ2-3, the V gene TRBV5-1; 7 bases map to TRBD2. The trim removed 7 bases at V and 1 base at J, leaving 6 bases unmatched. The CDR3 length is 14 residues. CDR1 SGHRS and CDR2 YFSETQ come from the germline V gene. In nucleotides, the CDR3 is TGCGCCAGCCATGGAAGCGGGGGCACAGATACGCAGTATTTT. It encodes CASHGSGGTDTQYF.

The chain is built from TRBV28 and TRBJ1-2; 8 positions match TRBD1. The CDR3 length is 14 residues. The trim removed 3 bases at V and 6 bases at J, leaving 6 bases unmatched. CDR1 is MDHEN, CDR2 SYDVKM, per germline. The CDR3, as DNA: TGTGCCAGCAGTTTCCAGGACAGGGCGGATGGCTACACCTTC. This sequence encodes CASSFQDRADGYTF.

The genes are TRBV28 and TRBJ1-5; D might be TRBD1 (6 bases). V gave up 6 bases and J gave up 2 bases, with 8 bases separating them. The V gene's germline CDR1 is MDHEN and CDR2 SYDVKM. The CDR3 totals 13 residues. The CDR3 sequence: CASRRQGNQPQHF. The DNA of the CDR3 is TGTGCCAGCAGAAGACAGGGCAATCAGCCCCAGCATTTT.

CDR3 bases: TGCAGCGTTGCTGCCTTAGCGGGACATGAGCAGTTCTTC. Amino acids: CSVAALAGHEQFF. The chain employs TRBV29-1 and TRBJ2-1, with 8 nucleotides matching TRBD2. With V trimmed by 4 bases and J by 8 bases, 7 bases remained unmatched. Germline values: CDR1 SQVTM, CDR2 ANQGSEA. The CDR3 length is 13 residues.

The CDR3 sequence: CASMGQAGVNTEAFF. The CDR3 nucleotides are TGCGCCAGCATGGGGCAAGCGGGGGTGAACACTGAAGCTTTCTTT. The chain is built from TRBV5-1 and TRBJ1-1; TRBD1 might be the D (5 bases). Germline CDR1 and CDR2: SGHRS and YFSETQ. The V end lost 6 bases, the J end lost 0 bases, and 15 bases lay between the germline ends. This CDR3 is 15 amino acids long.

This chain joins TRBV6-6 and TRBJ2-2, with D perhaps matching TRBD2 (5 bases). The CDR3 is 16 residues long. Germline V gives CDR1 MNHNY, CDR2 SVGAGI (reference sequence). V lost 5 bases, J lost 2 bases, and 15 bases lay in between. DNA for the CDR3: TGTGCCAGCAGTCTTACAGACCGGGATAACACCGGGGAGCTGTTTTTT. Its protein is CASSLTDRDNTGELFF.

J is TRBJ2-6 and V is TRBV5-1; D is perhaps TRBD2 (5 bases). This CDR3 has 14 amino acids. Trimming left V 9 bases short and J 3 bases short, with 13 bases between. The germline V gene encodes CDR1 SGHRS and CDR2 YFSETQ. CDR3 bases: TGCGCCACACAGCGGACCGTTGGGGCCAACGTCCTGACTTTC. Its translation is CATQRTVGANVLTF.

The chain is built from TRBV10-1 and TRBJ2-2; D possibly corresponds to TRBD1 (6 bases). V was cut by 10 bases and J by 0 bases, with 9 bases left in between. The CDR3 contains 13 residues. The germline V gene encodes CDR1 WNHNN and CDR2 SYGVQD (reference sequence). CDR3: CATGQTNTGELFF. The CDR3 region has the DNA TGCGCCACCGGACAGACGAACACCGGGGAGCTGTTTTTT.

This chain connects TRBV9 to TRBJ1-5, with 9 bases identical to TRBD1. The CDR3 has 15 amino acids. Trimming cost V 6 bases and J 1 base; bases outside gene matches: 5. The V gene's germline CDR1 is SGDLS and CDR2 YYNGEE. The CDR3 is CASNTGGRSNQPQHF. CDR3 bases: TGTGCCAGCAATACAGGGGGCAGAAGCAATCAGCCCCAGCATTTT. The full variable domain, its missing parts supplied by reference TRBV9 and TRBJ1-5, is DSGVTQTPKHLITATGQRVTLRCSPRSGDLSVYWYQQSLDQGLQFLIQYYNGEERAKGNILERFSAQQFPDLHSELNLSSLELGDSALYFCASNTGGRSNQPQHFGDGTRLSIL.